This T cell receptor (beta chain) was identified in a study of blood T cell repertoires in COVID-19. Assignment of participants to cohorts was predicated upon participant-reported clinical history. Symptom resolution, clearance, or two negative PCRs marked the recovered donors of Cohort 3. Original handling: Using reference gene primer amplification, nucleated cell counts were estimated. Sequencing was performed with immunoSEQ multiplex PCR; in TCRdb, only in-frame clones are kept and a portion is missing. D and trimming were read from the DNA, whereas the V and J calls and clone size are those reported in that table. Of approximately 400,000 clones listed, around nine tenths were seen once; the top ten hold less than 1.5%. This CDR3 is 15 amino acids long. The ends were cut back, 3 bases at V and 1 base at J, with 12 bases in the middle. Germline V gives CDR1 LNHDA, CDR2 SQIVND (reference sequence).

The chain employs TRBV19 and TRBJ1-1, with D hard to call. Material for sequencing was PBMCs or T cells enriched from blood (not recorded which). The TCR sequence derives from a woman aged 18-30 years who had recovered from COVID-19. The CDR3 coding sequence is TGTGCCAGTAGTATTAGGTGGGGAGCGAACACTGAAGCTTTCTTT. It specifies CASSIRWGANTEAFF.